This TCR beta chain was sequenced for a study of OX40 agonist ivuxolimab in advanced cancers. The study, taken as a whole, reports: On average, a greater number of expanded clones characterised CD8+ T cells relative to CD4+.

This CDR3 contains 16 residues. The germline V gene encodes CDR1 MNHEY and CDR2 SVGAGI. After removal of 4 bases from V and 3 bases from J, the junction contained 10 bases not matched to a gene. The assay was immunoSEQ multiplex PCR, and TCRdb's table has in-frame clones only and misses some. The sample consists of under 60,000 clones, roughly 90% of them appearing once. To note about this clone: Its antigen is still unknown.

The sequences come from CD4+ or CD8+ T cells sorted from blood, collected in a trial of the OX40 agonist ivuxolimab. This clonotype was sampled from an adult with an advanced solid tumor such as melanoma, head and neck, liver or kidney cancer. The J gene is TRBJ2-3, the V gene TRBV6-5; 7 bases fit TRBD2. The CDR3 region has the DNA TGTGCCAGCAGTTCCGCGGCGGGAGAGATGACAGATACGCAGTATTTT. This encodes CASSSAAGEMTDTQYF.